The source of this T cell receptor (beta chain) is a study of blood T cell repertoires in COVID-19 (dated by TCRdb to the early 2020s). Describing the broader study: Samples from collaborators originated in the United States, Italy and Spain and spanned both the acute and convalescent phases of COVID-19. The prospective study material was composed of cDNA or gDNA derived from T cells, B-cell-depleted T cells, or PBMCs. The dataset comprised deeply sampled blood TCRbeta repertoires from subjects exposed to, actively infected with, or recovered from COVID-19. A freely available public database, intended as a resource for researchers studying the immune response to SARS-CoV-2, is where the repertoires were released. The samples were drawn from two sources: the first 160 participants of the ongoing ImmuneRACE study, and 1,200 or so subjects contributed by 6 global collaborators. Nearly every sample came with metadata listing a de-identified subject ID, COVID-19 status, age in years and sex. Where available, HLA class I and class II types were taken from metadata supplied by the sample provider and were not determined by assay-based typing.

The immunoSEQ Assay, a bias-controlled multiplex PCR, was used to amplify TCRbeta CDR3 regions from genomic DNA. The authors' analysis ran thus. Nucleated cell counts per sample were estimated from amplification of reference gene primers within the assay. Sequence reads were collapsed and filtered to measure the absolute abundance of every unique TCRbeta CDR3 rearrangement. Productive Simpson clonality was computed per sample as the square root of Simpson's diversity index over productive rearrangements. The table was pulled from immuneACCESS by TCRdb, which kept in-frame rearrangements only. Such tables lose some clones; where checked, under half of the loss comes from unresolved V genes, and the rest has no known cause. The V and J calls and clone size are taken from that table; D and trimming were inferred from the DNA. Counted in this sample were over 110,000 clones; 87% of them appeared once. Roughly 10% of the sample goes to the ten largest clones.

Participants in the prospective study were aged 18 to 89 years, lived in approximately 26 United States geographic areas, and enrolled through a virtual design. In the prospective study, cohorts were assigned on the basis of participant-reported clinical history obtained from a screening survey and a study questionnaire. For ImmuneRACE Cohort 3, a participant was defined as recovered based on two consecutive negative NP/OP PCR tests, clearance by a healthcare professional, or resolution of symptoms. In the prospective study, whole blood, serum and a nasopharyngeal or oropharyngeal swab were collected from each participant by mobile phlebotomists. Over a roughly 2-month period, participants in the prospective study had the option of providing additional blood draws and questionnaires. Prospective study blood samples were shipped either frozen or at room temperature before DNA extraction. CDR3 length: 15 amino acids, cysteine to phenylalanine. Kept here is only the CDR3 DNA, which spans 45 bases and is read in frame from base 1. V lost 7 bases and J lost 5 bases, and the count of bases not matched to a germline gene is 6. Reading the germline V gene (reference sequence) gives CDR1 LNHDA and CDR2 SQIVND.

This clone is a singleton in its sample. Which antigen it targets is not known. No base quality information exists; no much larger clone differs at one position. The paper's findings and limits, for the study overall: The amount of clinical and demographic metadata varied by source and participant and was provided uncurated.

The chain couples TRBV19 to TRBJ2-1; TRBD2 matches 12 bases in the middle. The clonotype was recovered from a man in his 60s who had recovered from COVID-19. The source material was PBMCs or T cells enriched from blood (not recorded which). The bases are TGTGCCAGTAATAGACTAGCGGGAGTAAACAATGAGCAGTTCTTC. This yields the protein CASNRLAGVNNEQFF.